These 11 T cell receptor beta chains were all obtained from the same sample, sequenced in a study of cytomegalovirus exposure and HLA in healthy donors. A multiplex PCR was run with 60 Vbeta primers and 13 Jbeta primers. Repertoires were generated with immunoSEQ multiplex PCR, while TCRdb's copy carries only in-frame clones and drops some. The sample consists of roughly 180,000 clones, 82% of them appearing once. Sequenced: PBMCs. The receptors shown here come from a male donor in good health and CMV-seronegative.

The chain employs TRBV4-1 and TRBJ2-3; a possible D gene is TRBD1 (5 bases). The V gene lost 3 bases and the J gene lost 4 bases, with 23 bases spanning the gap. Germline V lookup: CDR1 MGHRA, CDR2 YSYEKL. The CDR3 has 18 residues. CDR3: CASSHPPGQGSVADTQYF. The CDR3, as DNA: TGCGCCAGCAGCCATCCCCCCGGGCAGGGTAGTGTCGCAGATACGCAGTATTTT.

This chain joins TRBV4-2 and TRBJ2-4; 8 bases fit TRBD2. With V trimmed by 0 bases and J by 0 bases, 10 bases remained unmatched. The CDR3 length is 19 residues. The germline gives CDR1 LGHNA, CDR2 YNFKEQ. DNA of the CDR3: TGTGCCAGCAGCCAAGATTCGGGGGGGGCCGACAAAGCCAAAAACATTCAGTACTTC. Translated: CASSQDSGGADKAKNIQYF.

The CDR3 sequence is CASSDSILAGVNEQFF. In DNA form, the CDR3 reads TGTGCCAGCAGTGACTCGATACTGGCGGGGGTTAATGAGCAGTTCTTC. The rearrangement joins TRBV6-4 to TRBJ2-1; 7 nucleotides match TRBD2. Germline CDR1 and CDR2: MRHNA and SNTAGT. V trimming: 0 bases; J trimming: 7 bases; junction bases outside the gene matches: 9. CDR3 length: 16 residues.

The chain combines TRBV19 with TRBJ1-5; 8 nucleotides align to TRBD1. This CDR3 is built from 14 residues. With 7 bases clipped from V and 5 bases from J, the junction kept 7 bases outside the gene matches. Germline V gene sequence: CDR1 LNHDA, CDR2 SQIVND (reference sequence). CDR3 region: CASTVDRADQPQHF. CDR3 DNA: TGTGCCAGTACCGTGGACAGGGCAGATCAGCCCCAGCATTTT.

This chain uses TRBV29-1 with TRBJ2-6; 9 bases are shared with TRBD1. There are 17 residues in the CDR3. Trimming took 4 bases from V and 3 from J; bases not matched to a gene: 10. The germline CDR1 and CDR2 sequences are SQVTM and ANQGSEA. The CDR3 protein is CSVGDREPSDGANVLTF. The CDR3 nucleotides are TGCAGCGTTGGGGACAGGGAGCCCTCTGATGGGGCCAACGTCCTGACTTTC.

V usage is TRBV7-9 and J usage is TRBJ1-2; D is perhaps TRBD1 (6 bases). Germline CDR1 reads SEHNR; CDR2 reads FQNEAQ (reference sequence). Between the trimmed V and J ends, which lost 5 bases and 3 bases, there was a span of 22 bases. The CDR3 contains 17 residues. This chain's CDR3 is CASSPDMGGAGDYGYTF. The CDR3 nucleotides are TGTGCCAGCAGCCCCGACATGGGGGGGGCGGGGGACTATGGCTACACCTTC. The full variable domain, with the rest looked up from reference TRBV7-9 and TRBJ1-2, is DTGVSQNPRHKITKRGQNVTFRCDPISEHNRLYWYRQTLGQGPEFLTYFQNEAQLEKSRLLSDRFSAERPKGSFSTLEIQRTEQGDSAMYLCASSPDMGGAGDYGYTFGSGTRLTVV.

The gene calls are TRBV9 and TRBJ2-5, with 7 positions matching TRBD2. The end of the DNA aligns better with TRBJ2-7, so the J call may be wrong. The CDR3 is 13 residues long. Germline lookup yields CDR1 SGDLS and CDR2 YYNGEE. The CDR3 sequence is CASGRGMELEQYF. The CDR3 DNA sequence: TGTGCCAGCGGGCGGGGGATGGAGCTCGAGCAGTACTTC.

DNA of the CDR3: TGTGCCAGCAGCCCGGGACTCTACCAAGATACGCAGTATTTT. Translating it yields CASSPGLYQDTQYF. This sequence joins TRBV7-7 and TRBJ2-3; maybe TRBD2 (6 bases). The length of the CDR3 is 14 residues. Looked up from germline, CDR1 is SSHAT and CDR2 is FNYEAQ (reference sequence). Trimming pared 5 bases from V and 5 bases from J, leaving 14 bases between.

This rearrangement joins TRBV5-6 to TRBJ2-4; unclear D gene. With 4 bases removed from V and 0 bases from J, the gap between germline ends came to 11 bases. The CDR3 length is 15 residues. CDR1 is SGHDT and CDR2 is YYEEEE in the germline V gene. The CDR3 DNA reads TGTGCCAGCAGCAGATACGGTTCAGCCAAAAACATTCAGTACTTC. Translation gives CASSRYGSAKNIQYF.

The chain couples TRBV4-2 to TRBJ2-3, with TRBD1 matching 7 bases. Germline assignment: CDR1 LGHNA and CDR2 YNFKEQ. The CDR3 runs 16 residues. V trimming: 0 bases; J trimming: 4 bases; junction bases outside the gene matches: 7. In nucleotides, the CDR3 is TGTGCCAGCAGCCAAGAGGGACAGAAAGGGGCAGATACGCAGTATTTT. It codes for CASSQEGQKGADTQYF.

The V and J genes are TRBV6-5 and TRBJ1-5; maybe TRBD1 (6 bases). Trimming stripped 5 bases from V and 7 bases from J, with 15 bases between. Looked up from germline, CDR1 is MNHEY and CDR2 is SVGAGI. CDR3 length: 14 amino acids. CDR3 coding DNA: TGTGCCAGCAGTAACGACAGGAATTTGCAGCCCCAGCATTTT. It yields the protein CASSNDRNLQPQHF.